The next 9 T cell receptor beta chains were all read from a single sample in a study of PD-1 blockade in classical Hodgkin lymphoma. The table came from immunoSEQ multiplex PCR; TCRdb's copy has only in-frame clones and leaves some out. This table has tens of thousands of clones, nearly 90% appearing once. As to time point: cycle 4 day 1 (C4D1), after more than five weeks of nivolumab. All the patients suffered relapse after autologous stem cell transplantation, and brentuximab vedotin exposure differed. This sample comprised peripheral blood mononuclear cells (PBMCs), obtained before the fourth cycle of nivolumab. The receptors come from a human donor with classical Hodgkin lymphoma.

The gene calls are TRBV12-5 and TRBJ2-7; D may match TRBD1 or TRBD2 (6 bases each). The CDR3 has 19 amino acids. Germline V gene lookup returns CDR1 LGHNT and CDR2 FRNRAP. Trimming pared 2 bases from V and 3 bases from J, leaving 26 bases between. CDR3 DNA sequence: TGTGCTAGTGGTTTGATAAGTGTTCTAGCGACCAGAGGGGGCTACGAGCAGTACTTC. This translates into CASGLISVLATRGGYEQYF.

This chain links TRBV5-4 with TRBJ2-6; D is perhaps TRBD1 (5 bases). The CDR3 runs to 20 residues. Trimming pared 0 bases from V and 4 bases from J, leaving 23 bases between. Germline V gene lookup returns CDR1 SGHNT and CDR2 YYREEE (reference sequence). This CDR3 is CASSLGSWQGATSGANVLTF. The CDR3 DNA is TGTGCCAGCAGCTTGGGGAGCTGGCAGGGTGCTACTTCCGGGGCCAACGTCCTGACTTTC. Drawing the rest from reference TRBV5-4 and TRBJ2-6, the complete variable domain is ETGVTQSPTHLIKTRGQQVTLRCSSQSGHNTVSWYQQALGQGPQFIFQYYREEENGRGNFPPRFSGLQFPNYSSELNVNALELDDSALYLCASSLGSWQGATSGANVLTFGAGSRLTVL.

The V gene is TRBV19, the J gene TRBJ1-5, with D possibly matching TRBD1 (6 bases). Trimming removed 7 bases at V and 6 bases at J, with 13 bases between. The CDR3 spans 13 residues. Germline CDR1 and CDR2: LNHDA and SQIVND (reference sequence). The CDR3 DNA follows: TGTGCCAGTACCGACAGGCCTCCTCAGCCCCAGCATTTT. Translating it yields CASTDRPPQPQHF.

This chain links TRBV4-2 with TRBJ2-6; 14 nucleotides match TRBD2. Germline V CDR1 and CDR2: LGHNA, YNFKEQ. With V trimmed by 4 bases and J by 4 bases, 9 bases remained unmatched. The CDR3 runs to 19 residues. The CDR3 reads CASSRTTSGRARGANVLTF. CDR3 bases: TGTGCCAGCAGCCGCACGACTAGCGGGAGGGCGAGGGGGGCCAACGTCCTGACTTTC.

J is TRBJ2-1 and V is TRBV6-1, with 9 bases fitting TRBD2. The CDR3 runs to 14 residues. CDR1 is MNHNS and CDR2 is SASEGT in the germline V gene. J was trimmed by 0 bases and V by 7 bases; bases with no gene match: 1. DNA of the CDR3: TGTGCCAGCATTAGCGGGAGCTCCTACAATGAGCAGTTCTTC. It yields the protein CASISGSSYNEQFF.

V usage is TRBV29-1 and J usage is TRBJ2-7; D is possibly TRBD1 or TRBD2 (5 bases each). The V end was cut by 3 bases, the J end by 6 bases, with 15 bases between. Germline lookup yields CDR1 SQVTM and CDR2 ANQGSEA. The CDR3 runs 13 residues. CDR3 bases: TGCAGCGTTGAGGGGACCTATGGGTTCGAGCAGTACTTC. It translates to CSVEGTYGFEQYF.

The V and J genes are TRBV27 and TRBJ2-1, with TRBD2 matching over 16 bases. V trimming: 1 base; J trimming: 7 bases; junction bases outside the gene matches: 4. CDR3 length equals 17 residues. CDR1 and CDR2 (germline): MNHEY, SMNVEV (reference sequence). Here the CDR3 reads CASSLLGLAGGRNEQFF. The CDR3 DNA follows: TGTGCCAGCAGTTTATTGGGACTAGCGGGAGGGCGGAATGAGCAGTTCTTC.

The V call is TRBV5-6, the J call TRBJ2-2; no clear D. The germline V gene encodes CDR1 SGHDT and CDR2 YYEEEE. Trimming removed 4 bases from V and 4 bases from J, with 17 bases in between. The CDR3 runs to 16 residues. The CDR3 loop is CASSQPWTFGTGELFF. CDR3 sequence (DNA): TGTGCCAGCAGCCAACCGTGGACCTTCGGCACCGGGGAGCTGTTTTTT.

The J gene is TRBJ2-7, the V gene TRBV7-2; 14 nucleotides align to TRBD2. The CDR3 contains 15 residues. CDR1 is SGHTA, CDR2 FQGNSA, per germline. Unmatched junction bases numbered 3, after V lost 5 bases and J lost 3 bases. DNA for the CDR3: TGTGCCAGCAGCAGGGGACTAGCGGGAGTCTACGAGCAGTACTTC. This encodes CASSRGLAGVYEQYF.